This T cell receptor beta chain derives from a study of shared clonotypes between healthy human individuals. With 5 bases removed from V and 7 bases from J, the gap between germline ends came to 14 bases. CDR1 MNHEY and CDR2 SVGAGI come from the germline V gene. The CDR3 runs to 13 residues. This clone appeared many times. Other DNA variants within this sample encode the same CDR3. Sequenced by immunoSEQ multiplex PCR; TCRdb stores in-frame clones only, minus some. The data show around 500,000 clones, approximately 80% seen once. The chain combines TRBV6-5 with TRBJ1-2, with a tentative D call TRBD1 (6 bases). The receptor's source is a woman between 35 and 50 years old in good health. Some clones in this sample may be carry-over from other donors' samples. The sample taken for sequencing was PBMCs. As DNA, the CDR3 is TGTGCCAGCAGTGACTACAGGGATGGTGGCTACACCTTC. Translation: CASSDYRDGGYTF.